This TCR beta chain was observed in a study of T cells in Graves' hyperthyroidism and ophthalmopathy. What was amplified from RNA transcripts were TCR beta CDR3 regions. The HTBI primer set drove a first-round RT-PCR of the TCR CDR3. TCRdb analysed the multiplex PCR reads with MiXCR anew, one entry per CDR3 protein. The sample includes approximately 530,000 distinct CDR3 sequences, around 17% of them seen just once. Trimming at V came to 7 bases and at J to 5 bases, leaving 10 bases not matched to a gene. This CDR3 is built from 17 residues. CDR1 and CDR2 from the germline V gene are MNHNS and SASEGT.

The sequence was collected from a woman aged 18-29 years with Graves' hyperthyroidism. The chain uses TRBV6-1 and TRBJ2-2; the match to TRBD2 covers 13 bases. Sequenced sample: blood. CDR3: CASTPLAGGHGTGELFF. CDR3 DNA sequence: TGTGCCAGCACCCCACTAGCGGGAGGGCATGGAACCGGGGAGCTGTTTTTT.